The rows below give T cell receptor beta chains drawn from one sample of a study of human thymus T cells. This table comes from immunoSEQ multiplex PCR, and its TCRdb copy is limited to in-frame clones, with some not included. The sample has approximately 40,000 clones, 90% to 95% seen once; the top ten hold roughly 0.13%. Sequenced material: blood. The receptors were sampled from a boy in the first two years of life with a congenital heart defect but otherwise immunologically healthy. CDR3s include the opening cysteine and the closing phenylalanine or tryptophan. Fields, in order: J gene, V gene, CDR3 protein.

TRBJ2-3	TRBV7-2	CASTPFTTDTQYF
TRBJ2-7	TRBV5-3	CARSIPTGPCEQYF
TRBJ1-2	TRBV9	CASSVVGTGGGYTF
TRBJ1-6	TRBV19	CASSQGTYNSPLHF
TRBJ2-3	TRBV7-2	CALTYTQYF
TRBJ2-7	TRBV11-3	CASSLDLRGEQYF
TRBJ1-2	TRBV5-6	CASSLLGGNYGYTF
TRBJ1-2	TRBV6-5	CASSLKTLPNYGYTF
TRBJ1-2	TRBV7-2	CASSPSLGYTF
TRBJ1-6	TRBV7-8	CASSLPGSPLHF
TRBJ2-3	TRBV5-4	CASSFSTDTQYF
TRBJ2-3	TRBV4-3	CASRDGTSDTDTQYF
TRBJ2-7	TRBV6-5	CASSRVTGGTYEQYF
TRBJ2-3	TRBV5-1	CASGAGGPDTQYF
TRBJ2-7	TRBV5-1	CASSLFPGSSYEQYF
TRBJ1-6	TRBV25-1	CASSDLDSVKPLHF
TRBJ1-3	TRBV25-1	CASSQTGGNTIYF
TRBJ1-1	TRBV5-6	CASSLRQGVGAFF
TRBJ2-1	TRBV7-2	CAIGRSYNEQFF
TRBJ2-3	TRBV5-1	CASSLGLSTDTQYF
TRBJ2-7	TRBV10-2	CASKRGQGANEQYF
TRBJ2-7	TRBV10-3	CAIRPDSTYEQYF
TRBJ1-1	TRBV30	CAWSVGRLANTEAFF
TRBJ2-7	TRBV6-6	CASSYSDQGGKDEQYF
TRBJ2-1	TRBV7-2	CASSSPPGKGVYNEQFF
TRBJ2-1	TRBV7-2	CASSLLAGVYNEQFF
TRBJ2-7	TRBV19	CASTSGYEQYF
TRBJ2-7	TRBV25-1	CASSEGTGPVYEQYF
TRBJ2-1	TRBV11-3	CASSLRLAGNEQFF
TRBJ1-1	TRBV27	CASRDTWDRAEAFF
TRBJ1-4	TRBV28	CASSLQGPNEKLFF
TRBJ2-3	TRBV9	CASSVTGFGTDTQYF
TRBJ1-3	TRBV27	CASRRGVAGNTIYF
TRBJ1-3	TRBV5-1	CASSQTGLSGNTIYF
TRBJ2-7	TRBV18	CASSYQPGRLYEQYF
TRBJ1-2	TRBV5-1	CATKSGQGVNYGYTF
TRBJ2-3	TRBV27	CASKYGVSTDTQYF
TRBJ1-1	TRBV13	CASSPRPDREAFF
TRBJ1-1	TRBV28	CASSLSGTALPAFF
TRBJ2-3	TRBV6-1	CASRHQGRVDTQYF
TRBJ1-4	TRBV6-1	CASRGTATNEKLFF
TRBJ2-7	TRBV27	CASSLRGHEQYF
TRBJ1-1	TRBV25-1	CASSRSANTEAFF
TRBJ2-4	TRBV7-9	CASSLGYHGGRDIQYF
TRBJ2-3	TRBV7-9	CASSVAGGSTDTQYF
TRBJ2-4	TRBV9	CASSGDRAKNIQYF
TRBJ2-3	TRBV9	CASSVGTSGTDTQYF
TRBJ2-3	TRBV10-3	CAISEWGDSTDTQYF
TRBJ2-3	TRBV28	CASSFAFTDTQYF
TRBJ2-1	TRBV4-2	CASSQDPGLAANEQFF
TRBJ1-1	TRBV7-2	CASSRDRGNTEAFF
TRBJ1-2	TRBV15	CATSNRGRDYGYTF
TRBJ1-2	TRBV11-2	CASSLEGGAGYGYTF
TRBJ2-7	TRBV5-6	CASSLAVIYEQYF
TRBJ2-4	TRBV12-2	CASRPGTCYF
TRBJ1-1	TRBV27	CASSFITGGVAFF
TRBJ2-1	TRBV19	CASSIQRGAHNEQFF
TRBJ2-2	TRBV28	CASSFFLNGELFF
TRBJ2-4	TRBV5-1	CASSRGLAGVAKNIQYF